This T cell receptor beta chain is drawn from a study of T-cell reconstitution after alpha-beta-depleted transplantation in children. General study results and limits: In some patients, recipient T cells and intrathymic progenitors surviving conditioning explained high day-60 diversity. The study reportedly traced alpha-beta T cells about two months after transplant to several hundred expanded graft clones.

V lost 4 bases and J 2 bases, leaving 15 bases between the germline ends. This CDR3 is 15 amino acids long. CDR1 and CDR2 (germline): SGHRS, YFSETQ. The authors prepared the TCRbeta library with unique molecular identifiers. TCRdb re-called the PCR reads with MiXCR, one entry per CDR3 protein. The repertoire includes a few hundred thousand distinct CDR3 sequences, more than 20% of them detected once, and about 35% sits in the top ten. Concerning this clonotype itself: Its antigen is unidentified.

The sample consisted of PBMCs, taken before TCRalphabeta/CD19-depleted stem cell transplant. The chain has TRBV5-1 and TRBJ1-2; D uncertain. This receptor was identified in a boy under three years old with Wiskott-Aldrich syndrome, due to receive a stem cell transplant. The CDR3 DNA follows: TGCGCCAGCAGCCCGACCTGGGGTATCAACTATGGCTACACCTTC. This encodes CASSPTWGINYGYTF. The complete variable domain, with remaining parts taken from reference TRBV5-1 and TRBJ1-2, reads KAGVTQTPRYLIKTRGQQVTLSCSPISGHRSVSWYQQTPGQGLQFLFEYFSETQRNKGNFPGRFSGRQFSNSRSEMNVSTLELGDSALYLCASSPTWGINYGYTFGSGTRLTVV.